The present entry profiles one T cell receptor (beta chain) with its context. The method was immunoSEQ multiplex PCR; TCRdb's version includes in-frame clones alone and lacks a portion of them. The profile shows over 200,000 clones, about 85% of them singletons. This sample was included in a study of blood T cell repertoires in COVID-19. The V gene lost 1 base and the J gene lost 2 bases, with 6 bases spanning the gap. Germline loops: CDR1 SGHTA, CDR2 FQGNSA. The CDR3 is made up of 14 amino acids. The sequence came from a man aged 30 to 45 who had recovered from COVID-19. Sequenced sample: PBMCs or T cells enriched from blood (not recorded which). The gene calls are TRBV7-2 and TRBJ1-3; D is uncertain. The CDR3 DNA sequence: TGTGCCAGCAGCTTAGGGTCGGCTGGAAACACCATATATTTT. This codes for CASSLGSAGNTIYF. The whole variable domain, remainder taken from reference TRBV7-2 and TRBJ1-3, is GAGVSQSPSNKVTEKGKDVELRCDPISGHTALYWYRQSLGQGLEFLIYFQGNSAPDKSGLPSDRFSAERTGGSVSTLTIQRTQQEDSAVYLCASSLGSAGNTIYFGEGSWLTVV.